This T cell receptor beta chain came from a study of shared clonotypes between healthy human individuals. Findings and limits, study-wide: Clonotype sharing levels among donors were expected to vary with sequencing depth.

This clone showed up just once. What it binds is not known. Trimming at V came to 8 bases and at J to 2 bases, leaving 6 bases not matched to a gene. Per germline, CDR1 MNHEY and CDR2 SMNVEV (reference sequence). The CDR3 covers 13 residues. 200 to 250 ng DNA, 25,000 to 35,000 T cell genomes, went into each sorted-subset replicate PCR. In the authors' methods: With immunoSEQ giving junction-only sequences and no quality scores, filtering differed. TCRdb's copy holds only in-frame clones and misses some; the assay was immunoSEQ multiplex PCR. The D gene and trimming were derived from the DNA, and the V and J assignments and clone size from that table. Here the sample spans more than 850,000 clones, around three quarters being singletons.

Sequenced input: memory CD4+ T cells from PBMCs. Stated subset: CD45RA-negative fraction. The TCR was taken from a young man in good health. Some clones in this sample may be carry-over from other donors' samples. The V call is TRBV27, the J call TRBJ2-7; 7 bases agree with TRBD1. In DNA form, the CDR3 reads TGTGCCAGCTCGCGGACAGGAGCCTACGAGCAGTACTTC. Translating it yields CASSRTGAYEQYF.